Listed below are T cell receptor beta chains from one sample, sequenced in a study of T cells in Graves' hyperthyroidism and ophthalmopathy. TCRdb reprocessed the multiplex PCR reads with MiXCR, giving one entry per CDR3 protein. The sample records over 400,000 distinct CDR3 sequences, about 15% being singletons. The specimen sequenced was blood. All receptors come from a man aged 18 to 29 with Graves' ophthalmopathy. CDR3s leave out the opening cysteine and the closing phenylalanine or tryptophan.

v_gene: TRBV10-1
j_gene: TRBJ2-1
CDR3aa: ASSESAGLAGDGNEQF

v_gene: TRBV7-9
j_gene: TRBJ1-4
CDR3aa: ASSSSGGAGKLF

v_gene: TRBV12-3/TRBV12-4
j_gene: TRBJ2-2
CDR3aa: ASSLELFVTGELF

v_gene: TRBV6-2/TRBV6-3
j_gene: TRBJ2-2
CDR3aa: ASSSLAGTGELF

v_gene: TRBV7-6
j_gene: TRBJ1-1
CDR3aa: ASSPTGVPEAF

v_gene: TRBV20-1
j_gene: TRBJ2-3
CDR3aa: SAQKLAENTDTQY

v_gene: TRBV3-1
j_gene: TRBJ2-1
CDR3aa: ASSGTALGEQF

v_gene: TRBV10-1
j_gene: TRBJ2-7
CDR3aa: ASSPTGDGYEQY

v_gene: TRBV27
j_gene: TRBJ2-1
CDR3aa: ASRRSGEQF

v_gene: TRBV6-1
j_gene: TRBJ1-1
CDR3aa: ASSEWRAQNTEAF

v_gene: TRBV6-1
j_gene: TRBJ2-7
CDR3aa: ASTDGLAYEQY

v_gene: TRBV15
j_gene: TRBJ2-5
CDR3aa: ATRRAGSETQY

v_gene: TRBV4-1
j_gene: TRBJ2-4
CDR3aa: ASSELAGGGNIQY

v_gene: TRBV6-2/TRBV6-3
j_gene: TRBJ2-1
CDR3aa: ASSSQGLEQF

v_gene: TRBV5-5
j_gene: TRBJ2-3
CDR3aa: ASSLGQVMDTQY

v_gene: TRBV27
j_gene: TRBJ1-3
CDR3aa: ASSSRPLGSGNTIY

v_gene: TRBV5-8
j_gene: TRBJ2-7
CDR3aa: ASSRREGGSYEQY

v_gene: TRBV7-9
j_gene: TRBJ1-1
CDR3aa: ASTPLGGTEAF

v_gene: TRBV11-2
j_gene: TRBJ2-6
CDR3aa: ASSAIGTGAGANVLT

v_gene: TRBV6-1
j_gene: TRBJ1-2
CDR3aa: ASRITGPLYGYT

v_gene: TRBV3-1
j_gene: TRBJ2-6
CDR3aa: ASSQVTGGALSGANVLT

v_gene: TRBV25-1
j_gene: TRBJ2-7
CDR3aa: ASSPGQGRSYEQY

v_gene: TRBV3-1
j_gene: TRBJ2-7
CDR3aa: ASSQGLAEVGLYEQY

v_gene: TRBV16
j_gene: TRBJ2-7
CDR3aa: ASSQYLDRSYEQY

v_gene: TRBV6-1
j_gene: TRBJ2-5
CDR3aa: ASRGGASVKETQY

v_gene: TRBV7-9
j_gene: TRBJ2-7
CDR3aa: ASSSGGPEQY

v_gene: TRBV29-1
j_gene: TRBJ1-1
CDR3aa: SVADRNTEAF

v_gene: TRBV5-1
j_gene: TRBJ2-5
CDR3aa: ASSSGTGGSFETQY

v_gene: TRBV6-2/TRBV6-3
j_gene: TRBJ2-1
CDR3aa: ASSFPGLLYNEQF

v_gene: TRBV12-3/TRBV12-4
j_gene: TRBJ2-6
CDR3aa: ASSLNLGTGSTGGANVLT